Listed below are T cell receptor beta chains from one sample, sequenced in a study of blood T cell repertoires in COVID-19. Only in-frame clones appear in the TCRdb table, and some are missing; sequencing was by immunoSEQ multiplex PCR. The table has about 150,000 clones, about nine tenths seen once. Sequencing was carried out using PBMCs or T cells enriched from blood (not recorded which). These receptors originate from a woman between 35 and 50 years old who had been exposed to COVID-19. CDR3s include the opening cysteine and the closing phenylalanine or tryptophan. The D gene is left open where the match is weak. Clone sizes are given selectively: once, few, many, or a class where the clone is expanded.

d_call clone_size j_call v_call cdr3_aa cdr3_nt
. . TRBJ1-5 TRBV7-6 CASSTQGRQPQHF TGTGCCAGCAGCACCCAGGGCAGGCAGCCCCAGCATTTT
TRBD1 . TRBJ1-4 TRBV4-2 CASSKTARGSAEKLFF TGTGCCAGCAGCAAAACTGCCAGGGGGAGCGCCGAAAAACTGTTTTTT
. . TRBJ1-1 TRBV7-9 CASSLARWANTEAFF TGTGCCAGCAGCTTAGCACGGTGGGCCAACACTGAAGCTTTCTTT
. . TRBJ2-1 TRBV5-1 CASSLVGRDEQFF TGCGCCAGCAGCTTGGTGGGCCGCGATGAGCAGTTCTTC
. . TRBJ1-5 TRBV3-1/TRBV3-2 CASSQDRGDNQPQHF TGTGCCAGCAGCCAAGATCGGGGGGACAATCAGCCCCAGCATTTT
TRBD1 once TRBJ1-5 TRBV5-1 CASSIGQGDQPQHF TGCGCCAGCAGCATAGGACAGGGCGATCAGCCCCAGCATTTT
TRBD1 . TRBJ1-2 TRBV7-2 CASSFGQGEFGYTF TGTGCCAGCAGCTTCGGCCAGGGGGAATTTGGCTACACCTTC
TRBD1 . TRBJ1-2 TRBV3-1/TRBV3-2 CASSHLDRDFGYTF TGTGCCAGCAGCCATTTGGACAGGGACTTTGGCTACACCTTC
. . TRBJ1-1 TRBV5-1 CASSFNRAGTEAFF TGCGCCAGCAGCTTTAACAGGGCGGGTACTGAAGCTTTCTTT
. few TRBJ1-1 TRBV4-1 CASSRGGNTEAFF TGCGCCAGCAGTAGGGGGGGGAACACTGAAGCTTTCTTT
. . TRBJ2-3 TRBV27 CASSLSTVSYYTQYF TGTGCCAGCAGTTTATCCACAGTGTCATACTATACGCAGTATTTT
TRBD1 . TRBJ1-5 TRBV18 CASSPGRDSNQPQHF TGTGCCAGCTCACCAGGTAGGGACAGTAACCAGCCCCAGCATTTT
TRBD1 . TRBJ1-4 TRBV4-1 CASSQEGTGGMDEKLFF TGCGCCAGCAGCCAAGAGGGGACAGGGGGCATGGATGAAAAACTGTTTTTT
. few TRBJ2-7 TRBV14 CASSHLTLSYEQYF TGTGCCAGCAGCCACCTGACACTCTCCTACGAGCAGTACTTC
. . TRBJ1-4 TRBV19 CASSHITNWKGNEKLFF TGTGCCAGTAGTCACATCACCAACTGGAAGGGGAATGAAAAACTGTTTTTT
. . TRBJ1-1 TRBV19 CASSIASRREAFF TGTGCCAGTAGTATTGCCAGCAGGCGTGAAGCTTTCTTT
. . TRBJ2-3 TRBV5-1 CASSGLGLGTAKPDTQYF TGCGCCAGCAGCGGGTTGGGGTTGGGGACTGCCAAACCAGATACGCAGTATTTT
. . TRBJ2-5 TRBV20-1 CSASPNGGEKETQYF TGCAGTGCTAGTCCAAATGGCGGGGAAAAAGAGACCCAGTACTTC
TRBD1 . TRBJ1-2 TRBV27 CASSFSPGQAYGGYTF TGTGCCAGCAGTTTCTCCCCGGGACAGGCGTACGGTGGCTACACCTTC
. . TRBJ2-1 TRBV2 CASSGRPTYNEQFF TGTGCCAGCAGTGGCAGGCCGACCTACAATGAGCAGTTCTTC
. . TRBJ1-1 TRBV4-1 CASRVTGYTEAFF TGCGCCAGCAGAGTGACAGGTTACACTGAAGCTTTCTTT
. . TRBJ1-6 TRBV6-1 CASSEAERSPLHF TGTGCCAGCAGTGAGGCTGAGCGATCACCCCTCCACTTT
. . TRBJ1-1 TRBV5-1 CASSPGDTEAFF TGCGCCAGCAGCCCCGGTGACACTGAAGCTTTCTTT
TRBD1 . TRBJ2-7 TRBV27 CASRPGQGQSSYEQYF TGTGCCAGCAGGCCCGGACAGGGCCAAAGCTCCTACGAGCAGTACTTC
. . TRBJ2-7 TRBV21-1 CASSKAWRSYEQYF TGTGCCAGCAGCAAAGCATGGCGGTCTTACGAGCAGTACTTC
. few TRBJ2-3 TRBV3-1/TRBV3-2 CASSPHAGADTQYF TGTGCCAGCAGCCCCCACGCAGGGGCAGATACGCAGTATTTT
TRBD1 . TRBJ2-7 TRBV11-3 CASSLGTDKRSPYEQYF TGTGCCAGCAGCTTGGGGACAGACAAACGTAGTCCCTACGAGCAGTACTTC
. . TRBJ1-5 TRBV6-5 CASRTRSSDNQPQHF TGTGCCAGCAGAACCCGGTCGTCCGACAATCAGCCCCAGCATTTT
. . TRBJ1-1 TRBV13 CASTTGFSLEAFF TGTGCCAGCACAACAGGGTTTTCGCTTGAAGCTTTCTTT
TRBD1 once TRBJ1-1 TRBV19 CASSITGAPTEAFF TGTGCCAGTAGTATAACAGGGGCCCCCACTGAAGCTTTCTTT
. . TRBJ2-1 TRBV7-6 CASSLAHKSYNEQFF TGTGCCAGCAGCTTAGCGCACAAATCCTACAATGAGCAGTTCTTC